This TCR beta chain was retrieved from a study of blood T cell repertoires in COVID-19. Cohorts were assigned according to the clinical history that participants reported. Generated by immunoSEQ multiplex PCR, the TCRdb table keeps only in-frame clones and is missing some. The table lists about 360,000 clones, around 87% of them singletons. V lost 5 bases to trimming and J lost 2 bases, with 10 bases between them. The CDR3 runs to 13 residues. Per the germline V gene, CDR1 is KGHSH and CDR2 is LQKENI. Sequences were obtained from PBMCs or T cells enriched from blood (not recorded which). This TCR was recovered from a man in his forties in a cohort exposed to, infected with or recovered from COVID-19 (not recorded which). The chain recombines TRBV18 with TRBJ2-7; TRBD1 might be the D (6 bases). The CDR3 spells CASSRQETYEQYF. CDR3 nucleotide sequence: TGTGCCAGCTCAAGACAGGAGACCTACGAGCAGTACTTC.